One sample yielded the 10 T cell receptor beta chains listed below, sequenced in a study of Tregs in tolerant kidney transplant recipients. Generated by immunoSEQ multiplex PCR, the TCRdb table keeps only in-frame clones and is missing some. Among about 77,000 clones, roughly 98% were seen once, and the ten largest hold 0.55% to 0.6%. This sample comprised CD4+ T cells from blood, obtained before the transplant. These receptors came from a human donor who received a combined kidney and bone marrow transplant.

This clone occurred once. V gene TRBV7-9 combines with J gene TRBJ1-1, with 9 bases that match TRBD1. V lost 0 bases, J lost 8 bases, and 7 bases stayed unmatched. From germline, CDR1 is SEHNR and CDR2 FQNEAQ (reference sequence). CDR3 size: 15 residues. The DNA of the CDR3 is TGTGCCAGCAGCTTAGCCCCCTCCGGGACAGGGGAAGCTTTCTTT. It codes for CASSLAPSGTGEAFF.

J is TRBJ2-3 and V is TRBV5-4; possibly TRBD2 for D (5 bases). Trimming shortened V by 2 bases and J by 5 bases, and 12 bases separated the two germline ends. The CDR3 is 14 amino acids. The germline V gene has CDR1 SGHNT and CDR2 YYREEE (reference sequence). The CDR3 nucleotides are TGTGCCAGCAGCTTCCGGGAAGGGATAGATACGCAGTATTTT. It translates to CASSFREGIDTQYF.

The V and J genes are TRBV19 and TRBJ2-7, with a tentative D call TRBD1 (6 bases). V shed 5 bases and J shed 4 bases, with 12 bases lying between them. This CDR3 has 13 residues. In germline, CDR1 is LNHDA, CDR2 SQIVND (reference sequence). CDR3 sequence: CASSDDRQYEQYF. The DNA of the CDR3 is TGTGCCAGTAGTGACGACAGGCAGTACGAGCAGTACTTC.

The chain uses TRBV27 and TRBJ1-2; TRBD1 agrees at 10 bases. From germline, CDR1 is MNHEY and CDR2 SMNVEV (reference sequence). Germline trimming cut 6 bases from V and 8 bases from J; bases unmatched to any gene: 18. This CDR3 spans 17 amino acids. The CDR3 loop reads CASSPTNGQGVRVGYTF. The CDR3, as DNA: TGTGCCAGCAGCCCCACGAATGGACAGGGGGTGCGCGTGGGCTACACCTTC.

The chain employs TRBV15 and TRBJ1-5, with 7 nucleotides matching TRBD1. The CDR3 is made up of 19 amino acids. Germline CDR1 LNHNV, CDR2 YYDKDF (reference sequence). Germline trimming cut 5 bases from V and 2 bases from J; bases unmatched to any gene: 18. The CDR3 region has the DNA TGTGCCACCAGCCATCAAATCCGGGACAGAGTTCGTGGCAATCAGCCCCAGCATTTT. It yields the protein CATSHQIRDRVRGNQPQHF.

This rearrangement joins TRBV7-2 to TRBJ2-3; 7 positions match TRBD2. The V gene end was trimmed by 0 bases and the J gene end by 0 bases; junction bases not matched to a gene: 6. The CDR3 spans 17 residues. Germline V lookup: CDR1 SGHTA, CDR2 FQGNSA. CDR3 in amino acids: CASSLAIGGGSTDTQYF. The CDR3, as DNA: TGTGCCAGCAGCTTAGCGATTGGCGGGGGAAGCACAGATACGCAGTATTTT.

This clone was seen once. The chain combines TRBV7-2 with TRBJ1-3, with a possible D match to TRBD1 (6 bases). The CDR3 is 15 residues long. V lost 5 bases and J 0 bases, leaving 11 bases between the germline ends. From germline, CDR1 is SGHTA and CDR2 FQGNSA. As DNA, the CDR3 is TGTGCCAGCAGCCCCCACAGGGTCTCTGGAAACACCATATATTTT. As protein: CASSPHRVSGNTIYF.

This clone was observed a single time. V is TRBV7-2 and J is TRBJ1-1; D not resolved. CDR3 length: 13 residues. Trimming left V 3 bases short and J 2 bases short, with 7 bases between. Looked up from germline, CDR1 is SGHTA and CDR2 is FQGNSA. CDR3 sequence (DNA): TGTGCCAGCAGCTTGAGAGGCAACACTGAAGCTTTCTTT. It is translated as CASSLRGNTEAFF.

The gene calls are TRBV7-9 and TRBJ1-4; TRBD1 matches at 7 bases. CDR3 length: 16 amino acids. V trimming: 5 bases; J trimming: 0 bases; junction bases outside the gene matches: 6. Germline CDR1 reads SEHNR; CDR2 reads FQNEAQ (reference sequence). CDR3 DNA: TGTGCCAGCAGCCCGGACAGGAGGTCAACTAATGAAAAACTGTTTTTT. This sequence encodes CASSPDRRSTNEKLFF. The full variable domain, its missing parts supplied by reference TRBV7-9 and TRBJ1-4, is DTGVSQNPRHKITKRGQNVTFRCDPISEHNRLYWYRQTLGQGPEFLTYFQNEAQLEKSRLLSDRFSAERPKGSFSTLEIQRTEQGDSAMYLCASSPDRRSTNEKLFFGSGTQLSVL.

The rearrangement uses TRBV29-1 and TRBJ1-2, with D unclear. Trimming removed 6 bases from V and 2 bases from J, with 19 bases in between. The germline V gene has CDR1 SQVTM and CDR2 ANQGSEA. The CDR3 length is 15 residues. CDR3 DNA: TGCAGCGTCCGGGAAAACCTTTTTAGAAACTATGGCTACACCTTC. Its translation: CSVRENLFRNYGYTF.